This T cell receptor (beta chain) was profiled in a study of metastatic and nonmetastatic thyroid tumors. TCRdb re-called the PCR reads with MiXCR. The table shows about 4,600 clones, with roughly a fifth occurring only once. This CDR3 region has 14 residues. After removal of 6 bases from V and 8 bases from J, the junction contained 8 bases not matched to a gene. The germline V gene encodes CDR1 DFQATT and CDR2 SNEGSKA (reference sequence). None of the patients had undergone any treatment ahead of thyroid surgery. By its share, this clone is medium-sized. Antigen specificity is unknown. Study-wide results and limits: Benign nodules were reported to have significantly lower TCR beta diversity than malignant thyroid tumors, in blood and tumor.

The specimen was adjacent normal tissue. The chain employs TRBV20-1 and TRBJ2-1, with 12 bases identical to TRBD1. The sequence was collected from a male donor with papillary thyroid cancer or a benign thyroid nodule (not recorded which). Some clones in this sample may be carry-over from other donors' samples. The CDR3 bases are TGCAGTGCCCCGGGACAGGGGGCGCGCGATGAGCAGTTCTTC. Translated: CSAPGQGARDEQFF.